Listed below are T cell receptor beta chains from one sample, sequenced in a study of cytomegalovirus exposure and HLA in healthy donors. Assay used: immunoSEQ multiplex PCR; TCRdb lists only in-frame clones, some missing. The sample includes some 180,000 clones, around 77% seen only once; the top ten take approximately 3%. The sequencing input was PBMCs. The receptors shown here come from a woman younger than 45 in good health and CMV-seronegative. The CDR3 runs from the conserved cysteine through the conserved F or W. D genes are given only for firm matches. Expanded clones get a size class; other rows say once, few or many, or leave the size out.

D	V	size	J	DNA	CDR3
.	TRBV19	.	TRBJ2-7	TGTGCCAGTAGTATAGGGAACAGTCCCTACGAGCAGTACTTC	CASSIGNSPYEQYF
TRBD2	TRBV4-1	.	TRBJ2-1	TGCGCCAGCAGCCCGCTTTGGTTTCCCCCGGGACTAGCGACCGGCTCCTACAATGAGCAGTTCTTC	CASSPLWFPPGLATGSYNEQFF
TRBD1	TRBV7-9	.	TRBJ1-4	TGTGCCAGCAGCGCGGACAGGGGGCCCAGATTTGGTAATGAAAAACTGTTTTTT	CASSADRGPRFGNEKLFF
.	TRBV29-1	.	TRBJ1-2	TGCAGCGTTAGTATGGTTGCAAACTATGGCTACCCCTTC	CSVSMVANYGYPF
TRBD1	TRBV6-5	.	TRBJ1-2	TGTGCCAGCAGTTACTCGAAAGCGACAGGGAATTATGGCTACACCTTC	CASSYSKATGNYGYTF
.	TRBV5-6	few	TRBJ1-2	TGTGCCAGCAGACCCGAATGGGGGCTAACTAACTATGGCTACACCTTC	CASRPEWGLTNYGYTF
TRBD2	TRBV7-2	.	TRBJ2-3	TGTGCCAGCAGATCGAGGGAGGGCAGCCGCCGGGATACGCAGTATTTT	CASRSREGSRRDTQYF
TRBD2	TRBV4-2	few	TRBJ2-7	TGTGCCAGCAGCCAGATAGGGGGACTAGGCACCTACGAGCAGTACTTC	CASSQIGGLGTYEQYF
TRBD1	TRBV27	few	TRBJ2-7	TGTGCCAGCAGTCCCAGGACAGGGAGATACGAGCAGTACTTC	CASSPRTGRYEQYF
.	TRBV7-9	.	TRBJ1-2	TGTGCCAGCAGTCTACAAGGAGATGGCTACACCTTC	CASSLQGDGYTF
TRBD1	TRBV7-9	.	TRBJ1-5	TGTGCCAGCAGCTTTGGGACAGGGCTTCATAGCAATCAGCCCCAGCATTTT	CASSFGTGLHSNQPQHF
.	TRBV5-5	few	TRBJ2-1	TGTGCCAGCAGCTTGGCCCTTCGAGCCGAGTGGGAGCAGTTCTTC	CASSLALRAEWEQFF
.	TRBV13	once	TRBJ1-1	TGTGCCAGCAGCAACCAGACCGGGGAAGCTTTCTTT	CASSNQTGEAFF
.	TRBV5-1	.	TRBJ2-2	TGCGCCAGCAGCTTGGTTCCGGACACGAACACCGGGGAGCTGTTTTTT	CASSLVPDTNTGELFF
.	TRBV5-6	.	TRBJ2-3	TGTGCCAGCAGCCCACTACCGCAGGGGCTTACAGATACGCAGTATTTT	CASSPLPQGLTDTQYF
TRBD2	TRBV7-2	.	TRBJ2-7	TGTGCCAGCAGCCCAGTGGGACTACCCCACTACGAGCAGTACTTC	CASSPVGLPHYEQYF
.	TRBV11-2	few	TRBJ2-7	TGTGCCAGCAGCTTAGGATTCGACGGGTACGAGCAGTACTTC	CASSLGFDGYEQYF
TRBD2	TRBV5-1	.	TRBJ2-3	TGCGCCAGCGGCCGGGGAGCGGGGGTTACTACAGATACGCAGTATTTT	CASGRGAGVTTDTQYF
.	TRBV5-1	.	TRBJ2-6	TGCGCCAGCAGCTTGGACACTGGGGCCAACGTCCTGACTTTC	CASSLDTGANVLTF
TRBD1	TRBV6-1	.	TRBJ1-2	TGTGCCAGCAGTGAATTAACAGGGGGCCGTAGTGGCTACCCCTTC	CASSELTGGRSGYPF
TRBD2	TRBV2	few	TRBJ2-1	TGTGCCAGCAGTTCTTTGCGGGGGGCCTTCTACAATGAGCAGTTCTTC	CASSSLRGAFYNEQFF
TRBD2	TRBV6-6	.	TRBJ2-7	TGTGCCAGCAGGCTCACGGGACTAGCTCGTACCTACGAGCAGTACTTC	CASRLTGLARTYEQYF
TRBD2	TRBV7-9	.	TRBJ2-7	TGTGCCAGCAGCTTCACCGGGACTAGCGGGGGCGGTCAGTACTTC	CASSFTGTSGGGQYF
.	TRBV5-4	.	TRBJ1-6	TGTGCCAGCAGCTTGGACCAGGGTCCAATTTCACCCCTCCACTTT	CASSLDQGPISPLHF
TRBD1	TRBV6-6	.	TRBJ2-7	TGTGCCAGTCTAGGACAGGAGGCTACCTACGAGCAGTACTTC	CASLGQEATYEQYF
TRBD1	TRBV2	.	TRBJ1-2	TGTGCCAGCGGGGGGCAGGGGGGCTCCTATGGCTACACCTTC	CASGGQGGSYGYTF
TRBD1	TRBV2	.	TRBJ2-7	TGTGCCAGCAGGGGACAGAGAATCTACGAGCAGTACTTC	CASRGQRIYEQYF
.	TRBV6-5	.	TRBJ2-2	TGTGCCAGCAGTTACTCGATTCCGGCGAACACCGGGGAGCTGTTTTTT	CASSYSIPANTGELFF
TRBD1	TRBV7-9	.	TRBJ2-1	TGTGCCAGCAGCTTGTCCGGGACAGGGAGATACAATGAGCAGTTCTTC	CASSLSGTGRYNEQFF
TRBD1	TRBV25-1	.	TRBJ2-2	TGTGCCAGCAGTCAGGGACAGGTTTCCTCCGGGGAGCTGTTTTTT	CASSQGQVSSGELFF
.	TRBV27	.	TRBJ1-2	TGTGCCAGCAGTTACAGGGACATCGGAGGCGGCTACACCTTC	CASSYRDIGGGYTF
TRBD1	TRBV19	.	TRBJ2-5	TGTGCCAGTAGTCTCCGGACAGGGGGCGGTAAGACCCAGTACTTC	CASSLRTGGGKTQYF
TRBD2	TRBV4-1	.	TRBJ2-1	TGCGCCAGCAGCCAACAAAAAGCGGGGGGGCACGTCAATGAGCAGTTCTTC	CASSQQKAGGHVNEQFF
.	TRBV27	.	TRBJ2-7	TGTGCCAGCAGTTCATGGAGCGAGGACGAGCAGTACTTC	CASSSWSEDEQYF
TRBD2	TRBV6-5	.	TRBJ2-7	TGTGCCAGCAGTTACTCAAGCGGGAGGGCCTCCTACGAGCAGTACTTC	CASSYSSGRASYEQYF